Presented here are 13 T cell receptor beta chains from one specimen sequenced in a study of cytomegalovirus exposure and HLA in healthy donors. The data were produced by immunoSEQ multiplex PCR, yet TCRdb's version contains in-frame clones alone and is incomplete. The profile shows 100,000 or so clones, approximately 88% of them singletons. What was sequenced was PBMCs. The receptors were gathered from a woman in her 30s in good health and CMV-seronegative.

The rearrangement links TRBV7-9 to TRBJ2-7; 11 bases match TRBD1. The germline V gene has CDR1 SEHNR and CDR2 FQNEAQ (reference sequence). With 4 bases clipped from V and 6 bases from J, the junction kept 11 bases outside the gene matches. The CDR3 consists of 16 residues. The CDR3 reads CASSSPVPGTGGEQYF. The CDR3 DNA is TGTGCCAGCAGCTCCCCAGTACCCGGGACAGGGGGCGAGCAGTACTTC.

The V and J genes are TRBV5-5 and TRBJ2-7; D is uncertain. Germline lookup yields CDR1 SGHKS and CDR2 YYEKEE (reference sequence). The V and J ends lost 1 base and 6 bases respectively, with 8 bases between them. This CDR3 is built from 12 residues. The CDR3 DNA reads as TGTGCCAGCAGCTTGACGGTCTCCGAGCAGTACTTC. Translation: CASSLTVSEQYF.

In this sample, this clone turned up once. CDR3 residues: CASSLSRDSVNPYEQYF. CDR3 in DNA: TGTGCCAGCAGTTTATCACGCGACAGTGTTAATCCCTACGAGCAGTACTTC. The rearrangement uses TRBV27 and TRBJ2-7; possible D gene TRBD1, 5 bases. Germline CDR1 MNHEY, CDR2 SMNVEV (reference sequence). The CDR3 runs 17 residues. Between the trimmed V and J ends, which lost 0 bases and 2 bases, there was a span of 17 bases.

This clone has only a few counts. The chain carries TRBV4-1 and TRBJ2-7, with 7 positions matching TRBD2. There are 16 residues in the CDR3. V was clipped by 1 base and J by 0 bases; unmatched bases: 6. From germline, CDR1 is MGHRA and CDR2 YSYEKL. The CDR3 loop reads CASSQVAGTNSYEQYF. The CDR3 DNA reads as TGCGCCAGCAGCCAAGTCGCCGGGACTAACTCCTACGAGCAGTACTTC.

The chain is built from TRBV10-3 and TRBJ2-7; D possibly corresponds to TRBD2 (5 bases). Per germline, CDR1 ENHRY and CDR2 SYGVKD. This CDR3 is built from 14 residues. Trimming stripped 3 bases from V and 0 bases from J, with 9 bases between. The CDR3 coding sequence is TGTGCCATCAGTGAACTAGGGATCTCCTACGAGCAGTACTTC. Encoded protein: CAISELGISYEQYF.

The count of this clone is one. The rearrangement joins TRBV7-2 to TRBJ2-1; D ambiguous. There are 13 residues in the CDR3. Trimming removed 6 bases from V and 3 bases from J, with 9 bases in between. CDR1 and CDR2 (germline): SGHTA, FQGNSA. CDR3 bases: TGTGCCAGCAGTTCGGAGATCTACAATGAGCAGTTCTTC. Its translation is CASSSEIYNEQFF. The variable domain in full, completed from reference TRBV7-2 and TRBJ2-1, reads GAGVSQSPSNKVTEKGKDVELRCDPISGHTALYWYRQSLGQGLEFLIYFQGNSAPDKSGLPSDRFSAERTGGSVSTLTIQRTQQEDSAVYLCASSSEIYNEQFFGPGTRLTVL.

This clone appeared once. This chain links TRBV15 with TRBJ1-5, with a weak D call TRBD1 (5 bases). Germline V gives CDR1 LNHNV, CDR2 YYDKDF (reference sequence). The CDR3 runs to 14 residues. V was cut by 5 bases and J by 7 bases, with 15 bases left in between. The CDR3 sequence: CATSGSGLSQPQHF. DNA of the CDR3: TGTGCCACCAGCGGGTCAGGGTTAAGCCAGCCCCAGCATTTT.

The genes are TRBV7-9 and TRBJ1-1; 8 nucleotides match TRBD1. CDR3 size: 17 residues. CDR1 and CDR2 from the germline V gene are SEHNR and FQNEAQ (reference sequence). The ends lost 2 bases at V and 1 base at J; junction bases unmatched: 9. The chain's CDR3 is CASSLKAQGEPNTEAFF. The DNA of the CDR3 is TGTGCCAGCAGCTTAAAGGCACAGGGGGAGCCGAACACTGAAGCTTTCTTT.

CDR3 loop: CASSEWIRGITYEQYF. CDR3 sequence (DNA): TGTGCCAGCAGTGAATGGATACGGGGGATTACCTACGAGCAGTACTTC. V is TRBV25-1 and J is TRBJ2-7; D might be TRBD2 (6 bases). V lost 1 base and J 2 bases, leaving 15 bases between the germline ends. Germline lookup yields CDR1 MGHDK and CDR2 SYGVNS. This CDR3 region has 16 residues.

V is TRBV10-3 and J is TRBJ1-2; no clear D gene. The ends were cut back, 5 bases at V and 0 bases at J, with 10 bases in the middle. The CDR3 is 14 amino acids. In germline, CDR1 is ENHRY, CDR2 SYGVKD. The CDR3 loop reads CAISTVPANYGYTF. CDR3 coding DNA: TGTGCCATCAGTACAGTACCAGCTAACTATGGCTACACCTTC.

Details on this clone: One junction end does not reproduce the germline sequence, and a read error may be involved. The chain joins TRBV2 to TRBJ1-2, with D uncertain. CDR3 size: 10 residues. Per germline, CDR1 SNHLY and CDR2 FYNNEI. The DNA for the CDR3 is TGTGCCAGCAGGGAAGTAGCCTACACCTTC. Residues: CASREVAYTF. Full variable domain (missing parts from reference TRBV2 and TRBJ1-2): EPEVTQTPSHQVTQMGQEVILRCVPISNHLYFYWYRQILGQKVEFLVSFYNNEISEKSEIFDDQFSVERPDGSNFTLKIRSTKLEDSAMYFCASREVAYTFGSGTRLTVV.

V usage is TRBV5-5 and J usage is TRBJ1-2; 9 bases line up with TRBD1. J lost 2 bases, V lost 1 base, and 3 bases had no gene match. Germline CDR1 SGHKS, CDR2 YYEKEE (reference sequence). The CDR3 loop spans 15 amino acids. As DNA, the CDR3 is TGTGCCAGCAGCTTGTGGGACAGGGTGAACTATGGCTACACCTTC. Amino acid sequence: CASSLWDRVNYGYTF.

This clone has only one observation. The chain employs TRBV10-3 and TRBJ1-2, with D maybe TRBD1 (5 bases). CDR3 length equals 14 residues. Trimming pared 2 bases from V and 3 bases from J, leaving 10 bases between. Per the germline V gene, CDR1 is ENHRY and CDR2 is SYGVKD. CDR3 sequence reads: CAISEADRYYGYTF. DNA of the CDR3: TGTGCCATCAGTGAGGCCGACAGATACTATGGCTACACCTTC.